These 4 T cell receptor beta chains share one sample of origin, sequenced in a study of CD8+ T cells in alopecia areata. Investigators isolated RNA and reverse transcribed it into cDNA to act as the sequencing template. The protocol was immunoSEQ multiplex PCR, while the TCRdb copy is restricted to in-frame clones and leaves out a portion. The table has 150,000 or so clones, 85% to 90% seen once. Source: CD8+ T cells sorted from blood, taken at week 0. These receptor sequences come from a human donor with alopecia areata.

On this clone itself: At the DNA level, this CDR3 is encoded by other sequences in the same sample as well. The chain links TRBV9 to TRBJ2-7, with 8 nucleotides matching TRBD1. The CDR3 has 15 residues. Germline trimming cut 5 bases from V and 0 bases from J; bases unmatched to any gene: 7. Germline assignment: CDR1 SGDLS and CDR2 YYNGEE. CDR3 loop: CASSVGQASSYEQYF. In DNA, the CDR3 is TGTGCCAGCAGTGTGGGACAGGCGAGCTCCTACGAGCAGTACTTC.

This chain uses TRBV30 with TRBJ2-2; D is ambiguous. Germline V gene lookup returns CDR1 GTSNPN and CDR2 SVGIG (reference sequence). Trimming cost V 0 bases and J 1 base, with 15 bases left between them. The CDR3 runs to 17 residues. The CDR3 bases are TGTGCCTGGAGTGTACCGTCCCACCACGGGAACACCGGGGAGCTGTTTTTT. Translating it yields CAWSVPSHHGNTGELFF.

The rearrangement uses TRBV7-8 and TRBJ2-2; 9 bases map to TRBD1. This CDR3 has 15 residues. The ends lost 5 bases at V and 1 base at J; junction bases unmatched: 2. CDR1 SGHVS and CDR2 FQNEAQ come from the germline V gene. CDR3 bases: TGTGCCAGCAGCCCGGACAGGGGGAACACCGGGGAGCTGTTTTTT. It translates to CASSPDRGNTGELFF.

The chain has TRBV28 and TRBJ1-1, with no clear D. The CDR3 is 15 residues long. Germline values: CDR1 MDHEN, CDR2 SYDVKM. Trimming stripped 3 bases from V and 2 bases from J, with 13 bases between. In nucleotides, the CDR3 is TGTGCCAGCAGTTTCGTCAACTTAAAAAACACTGAAGCTTTCTTT. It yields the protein CASSFVNLKNTEAFF.